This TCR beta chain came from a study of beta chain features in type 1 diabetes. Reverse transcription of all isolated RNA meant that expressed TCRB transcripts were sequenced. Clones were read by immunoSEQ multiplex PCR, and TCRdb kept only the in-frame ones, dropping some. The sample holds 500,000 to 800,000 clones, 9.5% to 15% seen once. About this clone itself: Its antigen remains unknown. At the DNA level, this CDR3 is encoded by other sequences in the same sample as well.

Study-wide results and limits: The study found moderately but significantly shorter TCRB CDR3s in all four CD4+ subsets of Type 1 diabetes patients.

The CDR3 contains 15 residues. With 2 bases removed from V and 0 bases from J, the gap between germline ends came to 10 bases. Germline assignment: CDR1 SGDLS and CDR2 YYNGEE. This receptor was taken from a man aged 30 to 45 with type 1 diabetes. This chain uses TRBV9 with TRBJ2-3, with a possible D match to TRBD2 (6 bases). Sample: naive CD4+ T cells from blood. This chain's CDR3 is CASSVGGLSTDTQYF. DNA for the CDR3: TGTGCCAGCAGCGTCGGGGGTCTTAGCACAGATACGCAGTATTTT.